In its sample, the clone carrying this T cell receptor (beta chain) was seen a few times. Its target is unknown. The entry originates in a study of cytomegalovirus exposure and HLA in healthy donors. 60 Vbeta and 13 Jbeta primers were used in PCR. Profiling relied on immunoSEQ multiplex PCR, and the TCRdb table lists in-frame clones only, not all of them. The data contain 180,000 or so clones, approximately 78% of them singletons. Study-wide points: Researchers reported in a later analysis that a missense DCLRE1C variant was tied to TCR beta V- and J-gene trimming. A later analysis found that most CMV-associated TCR beta chains appeared HLA-restricted. Accurate HLA-A and HLA-B prediction from TCR beta sequences was reported for most subjects.

Material for sequencing was PBMCs. This TCR was recovered from a woman between 50 and 59 years old in good health and CMV-seropositive.

CDR3 nucleotide sequence: TGTGCCAGCAGCTTGCCACAGGCAAGCACAGATACGCAGTATTTT. Translation gives CASSLPQASTDTQYF. J is TRBJ2-3 and V is TRBV5-4; D perhaps matches TRBD1 (5 bases). CDR1 is SGHNT, CDR2 YYREEE, per germline (reference sequence). This CDR3 is 15 amino acids long. The V gene lost 1 base and the J gene lost 0 bases, with 9 bases spanning the gap.